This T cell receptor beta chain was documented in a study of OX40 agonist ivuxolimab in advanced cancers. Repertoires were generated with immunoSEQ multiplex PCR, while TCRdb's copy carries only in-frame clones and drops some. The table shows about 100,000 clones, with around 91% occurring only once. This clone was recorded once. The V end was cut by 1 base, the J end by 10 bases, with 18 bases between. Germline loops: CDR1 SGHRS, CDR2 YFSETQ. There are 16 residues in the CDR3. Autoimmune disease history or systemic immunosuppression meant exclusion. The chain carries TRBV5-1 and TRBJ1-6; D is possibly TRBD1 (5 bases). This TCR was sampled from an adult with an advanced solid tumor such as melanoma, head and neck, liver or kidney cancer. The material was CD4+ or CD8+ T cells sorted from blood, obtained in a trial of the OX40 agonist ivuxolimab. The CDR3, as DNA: TGCGCCAGCAGCTTGTCTATGACCCAGGGAGGGTCACCCCTCCACTTT. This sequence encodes CASSLSMTQGGSPLHF.